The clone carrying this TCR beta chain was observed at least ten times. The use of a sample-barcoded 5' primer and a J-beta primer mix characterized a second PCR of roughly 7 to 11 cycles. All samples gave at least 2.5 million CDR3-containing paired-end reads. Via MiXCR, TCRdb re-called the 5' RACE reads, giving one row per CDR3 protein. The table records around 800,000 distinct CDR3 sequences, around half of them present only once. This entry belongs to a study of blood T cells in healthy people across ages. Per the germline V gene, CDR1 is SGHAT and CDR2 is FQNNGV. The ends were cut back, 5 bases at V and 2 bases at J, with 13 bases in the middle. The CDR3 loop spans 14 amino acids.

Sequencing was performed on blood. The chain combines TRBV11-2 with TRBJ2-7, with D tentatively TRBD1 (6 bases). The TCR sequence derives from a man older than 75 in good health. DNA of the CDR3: TGTGCCAGCAGCCGGCTGGACAGAACCTACGAGCAGTACTTC. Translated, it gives CASSRLDRTYEQYF.